Following are 5 T cell receptor beta chains from one sample sequenced in a study of blood T cells in healthy people across ages. Alongside a J-beta primer mix, a sample-barcoded 5' primer served in a second PCR lasting 7 to 11 cycles. TCRdb called the 5' RACE reads again in MiXCR, with one record for every CDR3 protein. The data show about 800,000 distinct CDR3 sequences, approximately 25% seen once. This sample also appeared in a second study, on T cells of mothers and their children.

The sample comprised blood. Receptors originate from a boy aged 10-17 years in good health.

This clonotype was found a few times. This chain links TRBV27 with TRBJ2-3; TRBD1 matches at 7 bases. CDR1 and CDR2 from the germline V gene are MNHEY and SMNVEV (reference sequence). This CDR3 has 14 amino acids. Trimming cost V 8 bases and J 2 bases; bases outside gene matches: 7. The CDR3: CASQRQGNTDTQYF. The CDR3 DNA reads as TGTGCCAGCCAACGACAGGGTAACACAGATACGCAGTATTTT.

This sequence joins TRBV7-3 and TRBJ2-6; D remains unclear. The V and J ends lost 0 bases and 2 bases respectively, with 8 bases between them. Germline V lookup: CDR1 SGHTA, CDR2 FQGTGA. The length of the CDR3 is 16 residues. The CDR3 sequence is CASSLTWTPGANVLTF. As DNA, the CDR3 is TGTGCCAGCAGCTTAACATGGACCCCTGGGGCCAACGTCCTGACTTTC.

This rearrangement joins TRBV7-9 to TRBJ1-3; 7 nucleotides match TRBD1. Germline CDR1 SEHNR, CDR2 FQNEAQ (reference sequence). V lost 5 bases and J lost 2; bases outside the gene matches: 3. This CDR3 region has 14 residues. This CDR3 reads CASSEDRAGNTIYF. The CDR3 DNA sequence: TGTGCCAGCAGCGAAGACAGGGCTGGAAACACCATATATTTT.

This clonotype was detected only a few times. This sequence joins TRBV30 and TRBJ2-1; D unresolved. This CDR3 has 15 amino acids. Per germline, CDR1 GTSNPN and CDR2 SVGIG (reference sequence). V was shortened by 0 bases and J by 6 bases, with 15 bases between the two germline ends. The CDR3 loop is CAWSVRRGSGNEQFF. The CDR3, as DNA: TGTGCCTGGAGTGTACGACGTGGGTCGGGCAATGAGCAGTTCTTC.

This clonotype was picked up a small number of times. The chain recombines TRBV7-8 with TRBJ2-3, with 9 bases fitting TRBD1. With 1 base clipped from V and 6 bases from J, the junction kept 8 bases outside the gene matches. CDR3 length: 16 residues. CDR1 SGHVS and CDR2 FQNEAQ come from the germline V gene. The CDR3 loop is CASSLVRDRVFDTQYF. In DNA form, the CDR3 reads TGTGCCAGCAGCTTAGTGAGGGACAGGGTTTTCGATACGCAGTATTTT.